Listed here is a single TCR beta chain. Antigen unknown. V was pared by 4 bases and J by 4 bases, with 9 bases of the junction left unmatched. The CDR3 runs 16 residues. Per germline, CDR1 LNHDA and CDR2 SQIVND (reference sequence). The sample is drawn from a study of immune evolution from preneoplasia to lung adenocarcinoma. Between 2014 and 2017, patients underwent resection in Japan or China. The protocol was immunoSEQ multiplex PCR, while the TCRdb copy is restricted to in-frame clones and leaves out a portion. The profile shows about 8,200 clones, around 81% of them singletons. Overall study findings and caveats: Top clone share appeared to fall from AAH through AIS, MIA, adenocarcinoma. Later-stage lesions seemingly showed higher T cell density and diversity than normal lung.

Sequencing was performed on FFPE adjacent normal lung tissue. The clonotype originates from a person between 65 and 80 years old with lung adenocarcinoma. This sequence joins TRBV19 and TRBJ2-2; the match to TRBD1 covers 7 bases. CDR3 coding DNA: TGTGCCAGTAGTACCGAGGGGGCCCACGCCACCGGGGAGCTGTTTTTT. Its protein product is CASSTEGAHATGELFF.